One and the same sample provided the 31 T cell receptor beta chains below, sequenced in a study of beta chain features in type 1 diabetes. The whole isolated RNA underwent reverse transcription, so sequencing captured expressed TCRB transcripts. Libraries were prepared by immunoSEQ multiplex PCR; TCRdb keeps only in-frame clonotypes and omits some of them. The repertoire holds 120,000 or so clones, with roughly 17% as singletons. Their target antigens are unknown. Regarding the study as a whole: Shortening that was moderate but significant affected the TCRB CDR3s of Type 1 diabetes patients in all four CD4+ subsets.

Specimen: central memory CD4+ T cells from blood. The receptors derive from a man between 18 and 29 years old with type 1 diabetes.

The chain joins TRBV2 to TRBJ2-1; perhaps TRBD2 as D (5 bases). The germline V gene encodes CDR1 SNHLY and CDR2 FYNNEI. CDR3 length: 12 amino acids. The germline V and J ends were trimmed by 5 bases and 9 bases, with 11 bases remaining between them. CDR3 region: CASSSDEGEQFF. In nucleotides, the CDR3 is TGTGCCAGCAGTTCCGATGAGGGTGAGCAGTTCTTC.

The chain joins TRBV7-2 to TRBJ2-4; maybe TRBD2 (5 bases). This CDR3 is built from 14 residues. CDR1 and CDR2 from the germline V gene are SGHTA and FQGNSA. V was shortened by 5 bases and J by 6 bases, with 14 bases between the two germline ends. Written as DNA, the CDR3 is TGTGCCAGCAGCCGCCCCATGGGGAGAAACATTCAGTACTTC. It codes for CASSRPMGRNIQYF.

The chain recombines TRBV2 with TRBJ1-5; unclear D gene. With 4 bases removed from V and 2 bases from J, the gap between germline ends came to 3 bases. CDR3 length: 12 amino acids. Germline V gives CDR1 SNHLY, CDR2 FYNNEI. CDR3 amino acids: CASSGGNQPQHF. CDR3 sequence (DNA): TGTGCCAGCAGTGGGGGCAATCAGCCCCAGCATTTT. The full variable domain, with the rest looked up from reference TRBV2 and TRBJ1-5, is EPEVTQTPSHQVTQMGQEVILRCVPISNHLYFYWYRQILGQKVEFLVSFYNNEISEKSEIFDDQFSVERPDGSNFTLKIRSTKLEDSAMYFCASSGGNQPQHFGDGTRLSIL.

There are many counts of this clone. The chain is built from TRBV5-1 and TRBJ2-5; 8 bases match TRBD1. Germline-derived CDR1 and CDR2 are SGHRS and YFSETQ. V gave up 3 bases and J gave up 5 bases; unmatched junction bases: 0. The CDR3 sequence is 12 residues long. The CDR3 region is CASSWTGETQYF. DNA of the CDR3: TGCGCCAGCAGCTGGACAGGGGAGACCCAGTACTTC.

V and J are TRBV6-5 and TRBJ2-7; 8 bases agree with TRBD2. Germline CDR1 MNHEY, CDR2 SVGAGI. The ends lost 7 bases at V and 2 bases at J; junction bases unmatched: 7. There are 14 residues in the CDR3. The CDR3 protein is CASTEERGPYEQYF. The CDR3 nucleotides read TGTGCCAGCACCGAGGAGCGGGGGCCCTACGAGCAGTACTTC.

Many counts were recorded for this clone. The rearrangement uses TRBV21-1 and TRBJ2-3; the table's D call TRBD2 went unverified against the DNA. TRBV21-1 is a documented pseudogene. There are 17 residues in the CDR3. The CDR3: CASTTWRSYVSTDTQYF. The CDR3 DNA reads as TGTGCCAGCACCACCTGGAGGTCGTACGTTAGCACAGATACGCAGTATTTT.

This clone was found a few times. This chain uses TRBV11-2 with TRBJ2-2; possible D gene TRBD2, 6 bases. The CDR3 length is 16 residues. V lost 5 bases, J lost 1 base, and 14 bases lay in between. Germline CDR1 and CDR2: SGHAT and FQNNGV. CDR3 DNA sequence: TGTGCCAGCAGCCCTCAGGTAGCGGAGAACACCGGGGAGCTGTTTTTT. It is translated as CASSPQVAENTGELFF.

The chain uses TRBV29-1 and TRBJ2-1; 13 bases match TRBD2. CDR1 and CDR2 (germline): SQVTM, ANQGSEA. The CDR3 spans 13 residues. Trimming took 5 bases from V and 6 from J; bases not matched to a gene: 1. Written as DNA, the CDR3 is TGCAGCGTTCGACTAGCGGGGGGCAATGAGCAGTTCTTC. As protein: CSVRLAGGNEQFF.

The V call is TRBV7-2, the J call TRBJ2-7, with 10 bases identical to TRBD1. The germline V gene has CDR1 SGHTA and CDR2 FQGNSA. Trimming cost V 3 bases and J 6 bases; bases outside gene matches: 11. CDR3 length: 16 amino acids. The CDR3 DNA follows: TGTGCCAGCAGCTTCTCACCGGGGACAGGGGATAGCGAGCAGTACTTC. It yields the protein CASSFSPGTGDSEQYF.

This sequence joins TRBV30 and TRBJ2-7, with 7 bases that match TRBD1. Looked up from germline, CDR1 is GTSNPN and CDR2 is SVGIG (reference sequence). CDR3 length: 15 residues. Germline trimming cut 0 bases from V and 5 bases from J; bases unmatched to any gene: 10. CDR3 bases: TGTGCCTGGAGTGTCCACGCTAGAGGGGGCAACGAGCAGTACTTC. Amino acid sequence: CAWSVHARGGNEQYF.

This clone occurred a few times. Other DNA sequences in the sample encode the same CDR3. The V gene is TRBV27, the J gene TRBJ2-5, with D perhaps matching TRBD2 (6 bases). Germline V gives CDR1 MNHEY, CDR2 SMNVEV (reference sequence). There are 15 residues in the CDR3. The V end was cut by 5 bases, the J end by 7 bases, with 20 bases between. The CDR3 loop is CASSPLGPTEGTQYF. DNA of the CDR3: TGTGCCAGCAGTCCCCTAGGCCCCACGGAGGGGACCCAGTACTTC.

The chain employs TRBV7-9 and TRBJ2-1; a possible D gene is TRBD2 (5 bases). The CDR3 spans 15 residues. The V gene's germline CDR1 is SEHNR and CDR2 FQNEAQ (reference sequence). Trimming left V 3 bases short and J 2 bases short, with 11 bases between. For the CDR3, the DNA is TGTGCCAGCAGCTTGCCGAGCGGAGCCTACAATGAGCAGTTCTTC. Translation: CASSLPSGAYNEQFF.

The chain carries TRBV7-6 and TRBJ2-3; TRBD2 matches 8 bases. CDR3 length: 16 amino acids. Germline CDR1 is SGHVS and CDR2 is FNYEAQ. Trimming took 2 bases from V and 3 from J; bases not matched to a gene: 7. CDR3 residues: CASSLIPGLGTDTQYF. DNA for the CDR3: TGTGCCAGCAGCTTAATCCCGGGACTAGGAACAGATACGCAGTATTTT.

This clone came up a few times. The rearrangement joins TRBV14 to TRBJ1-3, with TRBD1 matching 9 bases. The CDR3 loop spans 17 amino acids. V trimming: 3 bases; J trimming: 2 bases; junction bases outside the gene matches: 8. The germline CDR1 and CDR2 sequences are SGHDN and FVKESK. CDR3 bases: TGTGCCAGCAGCCACCGGACAGGGGTAGTTGCTGGAAACACCATATATTTT. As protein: CASSHRTGVVAGNTIYF.

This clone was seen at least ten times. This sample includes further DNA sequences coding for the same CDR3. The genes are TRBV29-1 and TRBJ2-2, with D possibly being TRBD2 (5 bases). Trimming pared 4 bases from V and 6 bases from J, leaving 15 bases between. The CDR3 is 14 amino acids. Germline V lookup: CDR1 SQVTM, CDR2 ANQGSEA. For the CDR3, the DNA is TGCAGCGTTGTCCGGGGATCAATCTCCGGGGAGCTGTTTTTT. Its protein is CSVVRGSISGELFF.

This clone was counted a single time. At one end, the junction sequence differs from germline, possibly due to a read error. CDR3 protein: CASSPITPGTGGLGIF. DNA of the CDR3: TGTGCCAGCAGCCCGATAACCCCCGGGACAGGGGGCTTAGGGATCTTC. The rearrangement links TRBV9 to TRBJ2-1, with TRBD1 identical over 12 bases. Per the germline V gene, CDR1 is SGDLS and CDR2 is YYNGEE. The CDR3 consists of 16 residues.

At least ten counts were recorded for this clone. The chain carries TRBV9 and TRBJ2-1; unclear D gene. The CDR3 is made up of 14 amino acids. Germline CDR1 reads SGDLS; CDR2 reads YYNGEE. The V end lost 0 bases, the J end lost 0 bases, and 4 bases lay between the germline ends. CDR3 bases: TGTGCCAGCAGCGTAGACCTCTCCTACAATGAGCAGTTCTTC. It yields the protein CASSVDLSYNEQFF.

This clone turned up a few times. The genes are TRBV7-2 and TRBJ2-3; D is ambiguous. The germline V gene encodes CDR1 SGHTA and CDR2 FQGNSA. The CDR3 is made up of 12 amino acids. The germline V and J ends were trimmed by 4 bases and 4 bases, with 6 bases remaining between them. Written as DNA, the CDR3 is TGTGCCAGCAGCTCCTACGCAGATACGCAGTATTTT. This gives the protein CASSSYADTQYF.

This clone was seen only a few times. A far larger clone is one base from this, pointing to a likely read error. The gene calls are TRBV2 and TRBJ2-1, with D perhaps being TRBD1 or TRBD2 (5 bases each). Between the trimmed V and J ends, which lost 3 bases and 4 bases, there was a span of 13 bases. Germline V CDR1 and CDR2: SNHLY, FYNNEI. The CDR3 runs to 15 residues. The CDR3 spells CASSEDEGLYNEQFF. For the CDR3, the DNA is TGTGCCAGCAGTGAGGACGAGGGGCTATACAATGAGCAGTTCTTC.

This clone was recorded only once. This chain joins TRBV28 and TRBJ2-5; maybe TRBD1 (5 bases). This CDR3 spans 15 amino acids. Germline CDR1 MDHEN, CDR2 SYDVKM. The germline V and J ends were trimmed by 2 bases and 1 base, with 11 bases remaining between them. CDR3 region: CASSLPQGSQETQYF. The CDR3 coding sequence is TGTGCCAGCAGTTTACCTCAGGGATCCCAAGAGACCCAGTACTTC.

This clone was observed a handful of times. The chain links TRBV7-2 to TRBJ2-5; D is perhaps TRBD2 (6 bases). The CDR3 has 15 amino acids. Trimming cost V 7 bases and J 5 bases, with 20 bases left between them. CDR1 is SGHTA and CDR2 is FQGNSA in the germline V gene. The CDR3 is CASTKLRGIGETQYF. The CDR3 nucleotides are TGTGCCAGCACCAAACTCCGGGGGATAGGGGAGACCCAGTACTTC.

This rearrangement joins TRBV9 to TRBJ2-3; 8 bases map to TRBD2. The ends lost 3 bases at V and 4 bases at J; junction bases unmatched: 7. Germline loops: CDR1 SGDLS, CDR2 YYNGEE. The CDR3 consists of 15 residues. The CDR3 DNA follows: TGTGCCAGCAGCGCACGACTAGCGCTGGCAGATACGCAGTATTTT. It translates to CASSARLALADTQYF.

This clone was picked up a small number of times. CDR3 DNA sequence: TGTGCAAGTCGCCGAGGTGGGTTAAAGACCCAGTACTTC. It encodes CASRRGGLKTQYF. The V and J genes are TRBV12-2 and TRBJ2-5; TRBD2, the table's D call, lacks a check against the DNA. TRBV12-2 is a recognized pseudogene. The CDR3 spans 13 residues.

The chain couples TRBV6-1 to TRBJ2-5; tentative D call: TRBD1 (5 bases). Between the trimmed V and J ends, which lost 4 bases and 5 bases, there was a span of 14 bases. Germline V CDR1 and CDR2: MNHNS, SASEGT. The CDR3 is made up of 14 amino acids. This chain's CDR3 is CASSGQGNEETQYF. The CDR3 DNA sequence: TGTGCCAGCAGTGGCCAGGGAAATGAGGAGACCCAGTACTTC.

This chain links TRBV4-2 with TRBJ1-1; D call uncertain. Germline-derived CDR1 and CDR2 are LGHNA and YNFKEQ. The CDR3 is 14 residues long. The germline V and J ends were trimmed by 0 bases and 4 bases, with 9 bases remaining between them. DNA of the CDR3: TGTGCCAGCAGCCAAGACCGGGCAACCACTGAAGCTTTCTTT. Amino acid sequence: CASSQDRATTEAFF.

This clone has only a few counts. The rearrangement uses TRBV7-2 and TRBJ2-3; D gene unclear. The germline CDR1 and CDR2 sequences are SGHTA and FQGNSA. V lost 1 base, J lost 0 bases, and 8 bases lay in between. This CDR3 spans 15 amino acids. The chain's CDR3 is CASSLGVSSTDTQYF. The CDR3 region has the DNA TGTGCCAGCAGCTTAGGTGTTTCTAGCACAGATACGCAGTATTTT.

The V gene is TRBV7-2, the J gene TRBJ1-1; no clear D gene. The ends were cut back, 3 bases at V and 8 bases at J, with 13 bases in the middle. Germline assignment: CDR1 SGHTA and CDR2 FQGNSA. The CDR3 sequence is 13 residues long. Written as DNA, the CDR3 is TGTGCCAGCAGCTTTGTCTCCGGGGAAGAAGCTTTCTTT. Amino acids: CASSFVSGEEAFF.

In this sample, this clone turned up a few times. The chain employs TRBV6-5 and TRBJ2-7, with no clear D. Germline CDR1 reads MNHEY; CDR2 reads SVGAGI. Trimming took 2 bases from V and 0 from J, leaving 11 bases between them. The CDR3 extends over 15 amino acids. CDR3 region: CASSYGPVSSYEQYF. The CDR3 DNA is TGTGCCAGCAGTTACGGGCCGGTGAGCTCCTACGAGCAGTACTTC.

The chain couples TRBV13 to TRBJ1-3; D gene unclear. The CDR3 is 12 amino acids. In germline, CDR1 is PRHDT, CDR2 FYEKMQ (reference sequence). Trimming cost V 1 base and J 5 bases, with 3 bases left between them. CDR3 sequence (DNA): TGTGCCAGCAGCTTAGCCAGAAACACCATATATTTT. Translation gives CASSLARNTIYF.

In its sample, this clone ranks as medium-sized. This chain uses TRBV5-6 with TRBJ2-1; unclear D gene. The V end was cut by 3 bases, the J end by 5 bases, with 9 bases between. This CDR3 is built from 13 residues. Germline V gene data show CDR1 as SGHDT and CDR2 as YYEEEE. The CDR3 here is CASSSDIHNEQFF. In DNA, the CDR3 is TGTGCCAGCAGCTCGGATATACACAATGAGCAGTTCTTC.

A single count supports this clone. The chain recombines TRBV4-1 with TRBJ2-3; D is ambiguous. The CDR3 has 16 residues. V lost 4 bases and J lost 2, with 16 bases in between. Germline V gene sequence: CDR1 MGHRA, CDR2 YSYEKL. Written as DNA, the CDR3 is TGCGCCAGCAGCCGACTGGGAACCCAATCCACAGATACGCAGTATTTT. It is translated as CASSRLGTQSTDTQYF.